This T cell receptor (beta chain) was profiled in a study of blood T cell repertoires in COVID-19. The V end lost 5 bases, the J end lost 0 bases, and 10 bases lay between the germline ends. The germline CDR1 and CDR2 sequences are SGHAT and FQNNGV. The CDR3 runs 15 residues. Profiled with immunoSEQ multiplex PCR; TCRdb holds only in-frame clones, not every one. The data show approximately 330,000 clones, roughly 87% seen once. V and J are TRBV11-2 and TRBJ1-4; no reliable D call. The TCR originated in a man younger than 40 with COVID-19, enrolled during active disease. Sequences were obtained from peripheral blood. DNA for the CDR3: TGTGCCAGCAGCGGACTAGAAGCAACTAATGAAAAACTGTTTTTT. Protein: CASSGLEATNEKLFF.